This section outlines one T cell receptor beta chain sequence together with its context. Its antigen is not known. This record comes from a study of OX40 agonist ivuxolimab in advanced cancers. Turning to the study itself: All patients had ivuxolimab intravenously every 2 weeks at 0.01 to 10 mg/kg.

Notes on the study in general: Among T cells, CD8+ cells averaged more expanded clones than CD4+ cells.

V shed 3 bases and J 2 bases; nucleotides not matched to a gene: 4. Germline V gives CDR1 SGHNT, CDR2 YYREEE (reference sequence). The CDR3 totals 14 residues. The protocol was immunoSEQ multiplex PCR, while the TCRdb copy is restricted to in-frame clones and leaves out a portion. In the table there are about 83,000 clones, around 85% of which are singletons. The source was CD4+ or CD8+ T cells sorted from blood, collected in a trial of the OX40 agonist ivuxolimab. The chain is built from TRBV5-4 and TRBJ2-7; 8 bases match TRBD2. This clonotype was obtained from an adult with an advanced solid tumor such as melanoma, head and neck, liver or kidney cancer. The chain's CDR3 is CASSSAGGTYEQYF. In nucleotides, the CDR3 is TGTGCCAGCAGCTCCGCGGGAGGAACCTACGAGCAGTACTTC.